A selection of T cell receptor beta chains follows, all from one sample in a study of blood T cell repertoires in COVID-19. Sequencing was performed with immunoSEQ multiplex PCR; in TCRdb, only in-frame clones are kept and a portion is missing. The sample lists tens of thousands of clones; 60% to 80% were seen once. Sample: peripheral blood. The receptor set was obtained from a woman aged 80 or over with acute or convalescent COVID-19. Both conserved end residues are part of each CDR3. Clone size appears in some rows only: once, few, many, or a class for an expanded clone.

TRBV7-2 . CASSLLLVPAGVSYEQYF
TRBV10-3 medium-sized CATAQRASTDTQYF
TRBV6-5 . CASSYLRGRRTEAFF
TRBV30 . CAWRGPGAGEGYEQYF
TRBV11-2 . CASSFSGRMDEQFF
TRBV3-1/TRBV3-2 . CASSQTGQGDGYTF
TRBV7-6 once CASSTGLAGHNEQFF
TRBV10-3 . CAISGSTSETQYF
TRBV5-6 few CASSLRQGNTEAFF
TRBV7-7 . CASPLRASGEWGIYNEQFF
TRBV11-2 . CASTPRERDHTQYF
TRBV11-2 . CASSSGGLAGLYEQYF
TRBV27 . CASSHQPRGGYTF
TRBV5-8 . CASSFHGTGFAAKNIQYF
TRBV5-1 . CASSLRGLAADTQYF
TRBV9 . CASSPGQDVHGYTF
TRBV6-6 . CASSPRLAGVGEQFF
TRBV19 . CASSNLAGDTQYF
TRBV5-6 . CASSLSSTDTQYF
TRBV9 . CASSVVLAGQETQYF
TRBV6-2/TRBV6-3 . CASSYGLAGYSEQFF
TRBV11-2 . CASSRGQGGTRTEAFF
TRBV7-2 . CASSSRGGNQPQHF
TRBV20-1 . CSAGLGETQYF
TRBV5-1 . CASSLEGLTNTEAFF
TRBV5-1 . CASSLPSSTAAGRSGTDTQYF
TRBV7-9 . CASSGGGEQFF
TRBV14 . CASSHLNRGEDEQFF
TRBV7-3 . CASRGQGGNTIYF
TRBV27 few CASSLWSETEAFF
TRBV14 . CASSQDVAVAFF
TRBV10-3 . CAITRTGRNSGANVLTF
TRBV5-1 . CASTLLARAGHEQFF
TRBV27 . CASSFQGATEAFF
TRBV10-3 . CAISESRGLGGYGYTF
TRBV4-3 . CASSQDLGAPRGGYTF
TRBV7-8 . CASSLGAGTGGRELFF
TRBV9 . CASSARGENTGELFF
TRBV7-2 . CASSDGQPYEQYF
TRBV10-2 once CASSEGGGNTEAFF
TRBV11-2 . CASSLSTSGRAEQYF
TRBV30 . CACPDAGAYNEQFF
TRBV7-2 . CASSSGQTPDEQFF
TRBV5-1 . CASSLLTGNYGYTF
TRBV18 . CASSPGGTSGNQPQHF
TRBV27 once CASSPRTANYGYTF
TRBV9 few CASSAGQGFSYGYTF
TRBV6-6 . CASSRQTTNEKLFF
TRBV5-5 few CASSIVTAGGEKLFF
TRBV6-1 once CASSVRPGLAYNEQFF
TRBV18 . CASSQTGINAEAFF
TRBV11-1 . CASSLVGTANTGELFF
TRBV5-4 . CASSSGLGLKDNSPLHF